This TCR beta chain was captured in a study of CD8 T cells in ankylosing spondylitis. J was trimmed by 5 bases and V by 2 bases; bases with no gene match: 11. This CDR3 has 17 amino acids. CDR1 MGHDK and CDR2 SYGVNS come from the germline V gene. Points on this clonotype: Its antigen is unidentified.

The study, taken as a whole, reports: Reports say disease-linked clones showed up significantly more in matched ankylosing spondylitis synovial fluid. Disease-associated clones were CD8+ and fairly uncommon in peripheral blood. Made up of about eight highly homologous variants, a TCR beta motif appeared characteristic of ankylosing spondylitis blood. Previously reported in reactive arthritis synovial fluid and blood were some of the motif variants.

TCRdb processed the 5' RACE reads anew with MiXCR; each CDR3 protein has one entry. The repertoire includes under 450,000 distinct CDR3 sequences, 17% of them detected once, and just over 1% sits in the top ten. Input material: blood, either unsorted or a sorted T cell fraction (not recorded which). This receptor was taken from a male donor with ankylosing spondylitis. The chain couples TRBV25-1 to TRBJ2-5; 10 positions match TRBD2. The CDR3 sequence: CASSEKGLAGARETQYF. The CDR3 coding sequence is TGTGCCAGCAGTGAAAAAGGGCTAGCGGGGGCTCGGGAGACCCAGTACTTC.